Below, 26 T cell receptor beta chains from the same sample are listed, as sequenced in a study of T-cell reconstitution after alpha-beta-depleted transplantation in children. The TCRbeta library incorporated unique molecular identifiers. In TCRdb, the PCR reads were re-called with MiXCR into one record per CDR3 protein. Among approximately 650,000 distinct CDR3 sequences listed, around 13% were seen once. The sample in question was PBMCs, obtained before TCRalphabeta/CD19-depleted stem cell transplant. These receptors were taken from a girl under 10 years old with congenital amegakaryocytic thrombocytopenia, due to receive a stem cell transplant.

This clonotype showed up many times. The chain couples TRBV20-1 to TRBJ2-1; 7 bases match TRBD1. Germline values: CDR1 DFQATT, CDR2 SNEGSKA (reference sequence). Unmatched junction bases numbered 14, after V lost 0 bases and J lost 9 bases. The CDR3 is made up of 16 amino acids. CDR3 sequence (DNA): TGCAGTGCTAGAGATACAGGGGCAGGCTTTCTAGGTGAGCAGTTCTTC. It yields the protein CSARDTGAGFLGEQFF.

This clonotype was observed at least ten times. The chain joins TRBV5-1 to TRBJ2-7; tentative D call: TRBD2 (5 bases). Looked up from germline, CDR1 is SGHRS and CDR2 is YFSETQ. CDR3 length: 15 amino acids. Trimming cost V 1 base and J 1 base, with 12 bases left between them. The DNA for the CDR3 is TGCGCCAGCAGCTTGTTACGGGGTCCTTCCTACGAGCAGTACTTC. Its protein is CASSLLRGPSYEQYF.

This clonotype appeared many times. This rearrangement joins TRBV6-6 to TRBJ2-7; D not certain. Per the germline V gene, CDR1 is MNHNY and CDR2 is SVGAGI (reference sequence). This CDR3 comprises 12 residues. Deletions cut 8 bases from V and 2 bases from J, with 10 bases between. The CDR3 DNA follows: TGTGCCAGCGCTGGCGGAACCTACGAGCAGTACTTC. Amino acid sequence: CASAGGTYEQYF.

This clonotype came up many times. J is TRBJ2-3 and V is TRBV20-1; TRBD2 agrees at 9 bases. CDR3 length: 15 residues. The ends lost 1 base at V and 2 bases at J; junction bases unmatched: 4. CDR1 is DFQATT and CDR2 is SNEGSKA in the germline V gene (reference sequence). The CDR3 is CSARGGRGPTDTQYF. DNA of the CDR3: TGCAGTGCTAGAGGCGGGAGGGGACCCACAGATACGCAGTATTTT.

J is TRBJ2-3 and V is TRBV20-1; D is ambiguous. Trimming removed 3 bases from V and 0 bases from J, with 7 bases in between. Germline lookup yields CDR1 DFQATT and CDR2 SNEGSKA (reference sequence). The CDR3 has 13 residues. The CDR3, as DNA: TGCAGTGCTAGCTCCCCTAGCACAGATACGCAGTATTTT. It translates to CSASSPSTDTQYF.

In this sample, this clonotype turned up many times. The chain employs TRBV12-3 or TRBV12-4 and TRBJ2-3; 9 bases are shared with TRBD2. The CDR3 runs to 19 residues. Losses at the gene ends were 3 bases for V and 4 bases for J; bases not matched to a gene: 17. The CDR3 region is CASSFPFSGRGVRADTQYF. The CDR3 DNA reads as TGTGCCAGCAGTTTCCCTTTTAGCGGGAGAGGGGTTCGGGCAGATACGCAGTATTTT.

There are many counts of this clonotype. The CDR3 DNA sequence: TGTGCCAGCAGTTTGATGTCAGGGTCCTACGAGCAGTACTTC. Protein sequence: CASSLMSGSYEQYF. The rearrangement links TRBV12-3 or TRBV12-4 to TRBJ2-7; possibly TRBD1 for D (5 bases). Between the trimmed V and J ends, which lost 3 bases and 1 base, there was a span of 10 bases. The CDR3 runs 14 residues.

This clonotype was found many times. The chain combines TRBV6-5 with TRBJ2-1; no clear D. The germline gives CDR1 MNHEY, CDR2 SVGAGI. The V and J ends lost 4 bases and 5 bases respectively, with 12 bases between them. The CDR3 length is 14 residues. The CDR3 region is CASSFSPLDNEQFF. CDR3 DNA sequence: TGTGCCAGCAGTTTTTCCCCTCTCGACAATGAGCAGTTCTTC.

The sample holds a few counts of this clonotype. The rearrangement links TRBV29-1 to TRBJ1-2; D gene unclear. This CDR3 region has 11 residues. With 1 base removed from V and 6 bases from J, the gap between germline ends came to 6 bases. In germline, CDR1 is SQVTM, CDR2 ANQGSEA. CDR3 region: CSVEGLDGYTF. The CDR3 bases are TGCAGCGTTGAAGGCCTCGATGGCTACACCTTC.

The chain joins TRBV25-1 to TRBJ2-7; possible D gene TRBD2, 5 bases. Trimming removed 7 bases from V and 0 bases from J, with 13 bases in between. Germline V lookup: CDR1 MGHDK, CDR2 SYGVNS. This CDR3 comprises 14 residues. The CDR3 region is CASTRSGISYEQYF. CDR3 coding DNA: TGTGCCAGCACCCGGTCGGGGATCTCCTACGAGCAGTACTTC.

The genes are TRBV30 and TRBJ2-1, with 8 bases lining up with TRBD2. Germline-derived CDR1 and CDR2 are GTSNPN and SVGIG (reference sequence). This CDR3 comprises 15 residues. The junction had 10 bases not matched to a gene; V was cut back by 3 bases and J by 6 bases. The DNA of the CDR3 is TGTGCCTGGAGGTCGGGGGGGAGGACTCCCAATGAGCAGTTCTTC. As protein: CAWRSGGRTPNEQFF.

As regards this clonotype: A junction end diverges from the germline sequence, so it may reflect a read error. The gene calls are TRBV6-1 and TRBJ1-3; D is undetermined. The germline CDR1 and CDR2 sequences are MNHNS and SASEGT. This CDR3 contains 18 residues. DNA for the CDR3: TGTGCCAGCCGTGATACGGGTCTACCTATTTCCTGTGGAAACACCATATATTTT. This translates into CASRDTGLPISCGNTIYF.

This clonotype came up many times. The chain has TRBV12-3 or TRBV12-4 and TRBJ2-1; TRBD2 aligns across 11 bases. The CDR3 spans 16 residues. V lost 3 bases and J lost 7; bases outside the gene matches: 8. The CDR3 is CASSFLFLAGGNEQFF. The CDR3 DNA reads TGTGCCAGCAGTTTTTTATTTCTAGCGGGAGGTAATGAGCAGTTCTTC.

The CDR3 here is CASSATSGGGGELFF. CDR3 DNA sequence: TGTGCCAGCAGTGCCACTAGCGGGGGCGGCGGGGAGCTGTTTTTT. The chain is built from TRBV12-3 or TRBV12-4 and TRBJ2-2, with 11 bases fitting TRBD2. The ends lost 5 bases at V and 7 bases at J; junction bases unmatched: 6. This CDR3 spans 15 amino acids.

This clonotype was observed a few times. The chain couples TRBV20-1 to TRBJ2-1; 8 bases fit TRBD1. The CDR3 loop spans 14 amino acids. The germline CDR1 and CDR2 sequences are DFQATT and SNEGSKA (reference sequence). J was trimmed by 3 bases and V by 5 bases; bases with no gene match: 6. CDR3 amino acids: CSAQDRAGYNEQFF. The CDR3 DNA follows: TGCAGTGCTCAGGACAGGGCTGGCTACAATGAGCAGTTCTTC.

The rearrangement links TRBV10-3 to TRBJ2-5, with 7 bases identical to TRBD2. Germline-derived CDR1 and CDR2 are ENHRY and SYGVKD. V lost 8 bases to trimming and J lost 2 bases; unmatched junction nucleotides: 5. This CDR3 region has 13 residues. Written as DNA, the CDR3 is TGTGCCATCCCAGCGGGATGGCAAGAGACCCAGTACTTC. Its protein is CAIPAGWQETQYF.

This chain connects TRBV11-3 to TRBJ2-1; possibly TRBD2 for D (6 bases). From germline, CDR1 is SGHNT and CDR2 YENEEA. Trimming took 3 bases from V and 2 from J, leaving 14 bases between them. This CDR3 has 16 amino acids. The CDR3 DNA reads TGTGCCAGCAGCTTGGAGCGGGCAGCAACCTACAATGAGCAGTTCTTC. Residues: CASSLERAATYNEQFF. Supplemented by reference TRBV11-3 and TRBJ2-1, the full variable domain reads EAGVVQSPRYKIIEKKQPVAFWCNPISGHNTLYWYLQNLGQGPELLIRYENEEAVDDSQLPKDRFSAERLKGVDSTLKIQPAELGDSAVYLCASSLERAATYNEQFFGPGTRLTVL.

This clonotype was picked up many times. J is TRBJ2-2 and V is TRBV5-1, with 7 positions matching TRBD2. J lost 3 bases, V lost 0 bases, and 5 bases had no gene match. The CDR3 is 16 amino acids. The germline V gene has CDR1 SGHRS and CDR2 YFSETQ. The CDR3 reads CASSLAGGRYTGELFF. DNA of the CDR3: TGCGCCAGCAGCTTGGCCGGCGGGAGATACACCGGGGAGCTGTTTTTT. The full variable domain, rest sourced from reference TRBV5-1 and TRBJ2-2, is KAGVTQTPRYLIKTRGQQVTLSCSPISGHRSVSWYQQTPGQGLQFLFEYFSETQRNKGNFPGRFSGRQFSNSRSEMNVSTLELGDSALYLCASSLAGGRYTGELFFGEGSRLTVL.

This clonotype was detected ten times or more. The CDR3 DNA sequence: TGTGCCAGCAGCGTAATACTAGCGGGAGTCGAAAATGAGCAGTTCTTC. Amino acid sequence: CASSVILAGVENEQFF. This chain joins TRBV11-2 and TRBJ2-1, with TRBD2 identical over 11 bases. This CDR3 is built from 16 residues. The J segment lost 7 bases and the V segment lost 5 bases, leaving 10 bases of the junction unmatched. Looked up from germline, CDR1 is SGHAT and CDR2 is FQNNGV.

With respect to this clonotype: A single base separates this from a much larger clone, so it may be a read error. DNA of the CDR3: TGTGCCAGCAGCTTGTGGCACGGGCGGCAGCCCCAGCATTTT. Its protein is CASSLWHGRQPQHF. V is TRBV5-5 and J is TRBJ1-5; no reliable D call. Germline CDR1 and CDR2: SGHKS and YYEKEE (reference sequence). CDR3 length: 14 residues. Trimming pared 1 base from V and 7 bases from J, leaving 12 bases between. The full variable domain, its missing parts supplied by reference TRBV5-5 and TRBJ1-5, is DAGVTQSPTHLIKTRGQQVTLRCSPISGHKSVSWYQQVLGQGPQFIFQYYEKEERGRGNFPDRFSARQFPNYSSELNVNALLLGDSALYLCASSLWHGRQPQHFGDGTRLSIL.

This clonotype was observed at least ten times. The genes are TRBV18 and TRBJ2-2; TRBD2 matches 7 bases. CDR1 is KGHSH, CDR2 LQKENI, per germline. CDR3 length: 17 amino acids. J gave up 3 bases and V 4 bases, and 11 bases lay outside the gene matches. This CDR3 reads CASSLVQRGEYTGELFF. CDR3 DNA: TGTGCCAGCTCACTTGTCCAGCGGGGCGAGTACACCGGGGAGCTGTTTTTT.

The CDR3 spells CASSLPTAGGRMYTEAFF. CDR3 DNA sequence: TGTGCCAGCAGCTTGCCTACTGCGGGGGGCCGAATGTACACTGAAGCTTTCTTT. V is TRBV7-7 and J is TRBJ1-1; TRBD1 might be the D (6 bases). V lost 3 bases, J lost 3 bases, and 23 bases lay in between. Germline CDR1 is SSHAT and CDR2 is FNYEAQ (reference sequence). The CDR3 spans 18 residues.

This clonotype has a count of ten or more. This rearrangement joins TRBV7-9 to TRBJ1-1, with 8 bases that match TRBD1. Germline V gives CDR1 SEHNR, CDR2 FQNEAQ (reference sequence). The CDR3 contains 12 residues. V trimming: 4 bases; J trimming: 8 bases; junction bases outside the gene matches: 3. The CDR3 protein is CASSYRGGEAFF. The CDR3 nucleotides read TGTGCCAGCAGCTACAGGGGGGGCGAAGCTTTCTTT.

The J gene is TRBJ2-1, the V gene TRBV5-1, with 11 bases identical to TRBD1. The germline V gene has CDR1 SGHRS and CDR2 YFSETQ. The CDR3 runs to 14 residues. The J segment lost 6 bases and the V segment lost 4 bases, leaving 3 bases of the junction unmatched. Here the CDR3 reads CASSRDRGANEQFF. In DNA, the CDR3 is TGCGCCAGCAGCCGGGACAGGGGGGCCAATGAGCAGTTCTTC.

CDR3 protein: CSAGTSKFYEQYF. DNA for the CDR3: TGCAGTGCCGGGACTAGCAAATTCTACGAGCAGTACTTC. The V gene is TRBV20-1, the J gene TRBJ2-7; TRBD2 agrees at 9 bases. V was clipped by 6 bases and J by 3 bases; unmatched bases: 6. Germline assignment: CDR1 DFQATT and CDR2 SNEGSKA (reference sequence). The CDR3 is 13 residues long.

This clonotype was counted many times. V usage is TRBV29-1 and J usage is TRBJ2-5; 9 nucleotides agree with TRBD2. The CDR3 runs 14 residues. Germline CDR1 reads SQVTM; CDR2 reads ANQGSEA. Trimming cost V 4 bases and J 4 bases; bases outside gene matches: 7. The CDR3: CSVVLAGFGETQYF. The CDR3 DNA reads TGCAGCGTTGTCCTAGCGGGATTTGGAGAGACCCAGTACTTC.